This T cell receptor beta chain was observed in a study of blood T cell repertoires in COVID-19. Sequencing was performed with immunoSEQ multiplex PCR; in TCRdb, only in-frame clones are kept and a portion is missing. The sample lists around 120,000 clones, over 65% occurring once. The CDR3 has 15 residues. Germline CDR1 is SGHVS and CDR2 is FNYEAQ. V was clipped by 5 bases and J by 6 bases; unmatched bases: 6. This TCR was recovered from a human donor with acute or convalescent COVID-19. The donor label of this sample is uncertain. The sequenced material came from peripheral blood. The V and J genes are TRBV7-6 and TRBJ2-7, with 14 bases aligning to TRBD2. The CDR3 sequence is CASSGLAGGFGEQYF. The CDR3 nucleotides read TGTGCCAGCAGCGGACTAGCGGGGGGCTTCGGCGAGCAGTACTTC.